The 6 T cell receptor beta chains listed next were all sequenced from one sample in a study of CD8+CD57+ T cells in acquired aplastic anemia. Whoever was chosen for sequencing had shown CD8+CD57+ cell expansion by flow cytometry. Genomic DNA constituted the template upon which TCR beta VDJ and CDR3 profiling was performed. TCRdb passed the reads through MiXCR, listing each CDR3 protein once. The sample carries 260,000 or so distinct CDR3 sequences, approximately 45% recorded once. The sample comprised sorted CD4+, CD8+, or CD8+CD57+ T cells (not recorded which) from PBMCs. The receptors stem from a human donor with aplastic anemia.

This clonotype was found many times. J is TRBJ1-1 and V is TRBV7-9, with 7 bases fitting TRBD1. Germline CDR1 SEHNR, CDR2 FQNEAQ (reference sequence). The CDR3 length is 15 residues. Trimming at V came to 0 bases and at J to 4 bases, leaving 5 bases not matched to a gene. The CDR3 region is CASSLADTGATEAFF. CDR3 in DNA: TGTGCCAGCAGCTTAGCGGATACAGGGGCCACTGAAGCTTTCTTT. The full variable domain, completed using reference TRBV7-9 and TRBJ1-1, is DTGVSQNPRHKITKRGQNVTFRCDPISEHNRLYWYRQTLGQGPEFLTYFQNEAQLEKSRLLSDRFSAERPKGSFSTLEIQRTEQGDSAMYLCASSLADTGATEAFFGQGTRLTVV.

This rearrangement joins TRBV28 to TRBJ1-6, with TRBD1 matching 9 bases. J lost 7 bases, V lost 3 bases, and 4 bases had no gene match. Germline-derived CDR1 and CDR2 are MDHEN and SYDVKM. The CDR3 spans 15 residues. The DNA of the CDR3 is TGTGCCAGCAGTTTTCGACAGGGGGGCAATTCACCCCTCCACTTT. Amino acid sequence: CASSFRQGGNSPLHF.

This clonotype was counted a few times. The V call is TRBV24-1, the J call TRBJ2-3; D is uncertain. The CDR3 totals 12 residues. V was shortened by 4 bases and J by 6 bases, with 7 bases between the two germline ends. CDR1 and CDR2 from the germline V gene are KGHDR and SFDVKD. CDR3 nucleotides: TGTGCCACCAGTGACCCTAAGGATACGCAGTATTTT. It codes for CATSDPKDTQYF.

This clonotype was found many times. The CDR3 DNA follows: TGTGCCAGCAGCCCGATCCAACAGGGGACTTTTCAGCCCCAGCATTTT. It codes for CASSPIQQGTFQPQHF. The chain recombines TRBV7-8 with TRBJ1-5; TRBD1 matches at 7 bases. The germline gives CDR1 SGHVS, CDR2 FQNEAQ. V lost 5 bases and J lost 6; bases outside the gene matches: 13. The CDR3 is 16 residues long.

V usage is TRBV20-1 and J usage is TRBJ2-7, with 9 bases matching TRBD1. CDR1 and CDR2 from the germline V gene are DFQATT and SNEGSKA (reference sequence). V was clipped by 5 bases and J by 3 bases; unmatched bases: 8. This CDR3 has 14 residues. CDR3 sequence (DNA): TGCAGTGCTGAAGGACAGGGGCTTAACTACGAGCAGTACTTC. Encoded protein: CSAEGQGLNYEQYF.

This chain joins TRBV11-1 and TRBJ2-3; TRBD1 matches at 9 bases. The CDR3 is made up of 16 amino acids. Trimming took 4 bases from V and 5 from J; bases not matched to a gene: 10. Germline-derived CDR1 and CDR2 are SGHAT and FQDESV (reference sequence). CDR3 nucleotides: TGTGCCAGCAGCTCCCCCGGGACAGGGTCGGTAGATACGCAGTATTTT. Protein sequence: CASSSPGTGSVDTQYF.